The 24 T cell receptor beta chains listed next were all sequenced from one sample in a study of siplizumab effects on memory and regulatory T cells. Sequencing used immunoSEQ multiplex PCR; TCRdb keeps in-frame clones, though not all of them. This sample yields about 100,000 clones, of which more than 90% are seen a single time; 2.6% belongs to the top ten. Sequencing used CD4+ T cells sorted from blood. Source of these receptors: a human donor in good health. Some clones in this sample may be carry-over from other donors' samples.

CDR3 DNA sequence: TGCGCCAGCAGTGATGGGACAGGGGGGCGGCAGCCCCAGCATTTT. Translation: CASSDGTGGRQPQHF. This chain uses TRBV5-1 with TRBJ1-5; 11 bases align to TRBD1. The germline CDR1 and CDR2 sequences are SGHRS and YFSETQ. This CDR3 is 15 amino acids long. With 5 bases clipped from V and 7 bases from J, the junction kept 8 bases outside the gene matches.

This chain connects TRBV19 to TRBJ2-3, with TRBD1 matching over 8 bases. The germline V gene has CDR1 LNHDA and CDR2 SQIVND (reference sequence). The CDR3 loop spans 13 amino acids. J gave up 1 base and V 6 bases, and 0 bases lay outside the gene matches. The CDR3 reads CASRTGGTDTQYF. The CDR3 coding sequence is TGTGCCAGTAGGACAGGGGGCACAGATACGCAGTATTTT.

This clone was seen just once. The chain combines TRBV30 with TRBJ2-5, with 8 bases matching TRBD2. Unmatched junction bases numbered 9, after V lost 4 bases and J lost 5 bases. Germline V lookup: CDR1 GTSNPN, CDR2 SVGIG (reference sequence). The CDR3 totals 14 residues. The CDR3 region is CAWNLGLVGETQYF. The CDR3 DNA reads as TGTGCCTGGAACTTGGGACTAGTTGGGGAGACCCAGTACTTC.

The rearrangement joins TRBV19 to TRBJ1-4, with TRBD1 matching over 8 bases. The length of the CDR3 is 14 residues. J was trimmed by 10 bases and V by 7 bases; bases with no gene match: 11. CDR1 is LNHDA, CDR2 SQIVND, per germline (reference sequence). The DNA for the CDR3 is TGTGCCAGTACCCCAGGGACAGGTTACGGAAAACTGTTTTTT. Protein product: CASTPGTGYGKLFF.

Worth noting for this clone: The sample carries other DNA sequences with the same CDR3. V is TRBV5-6 and J is TRBJ2-7; TRBD1 aligns across 11 bases. The germline V gene has CDR1 SGHDT and CDR2 YYEEEE. The CDR3 sequence is 14 residues long. Trimming at V came to 4 bases and at J to 7 bases, leaving 7 bases not matched to a gene. CDR3 bases: TGTGCCAGCAGCGGGGACAGGGGGATTGGGGAGCAGTACTTC. Its protein is CASSGDRGIGEQYF.

The chain links TRBV4-2 to TRBJ2-1; D possibly corresponds to TRBD2 (5 bases). Deletions cut 1 base from V and 8 bases from J, with 9 bases between. CDR1 and CDR2 from the germline V gene are LGHNA and YNFKEQ. The CDR3 has 13 amino acids. The CDR3 bases are TGTGCCAGCAGCCAAGTCTGGACTTATGAGCAGTTCTTC. Translation: CASSQVWTYEQFF.

The chain uses TRBV5-5 and TRBJ1-2; tentative D call: TRBD1 (5 bases). V lost 4 bases, J lost 4 bases, and 14 bases lay in between. The CDR3 runs to 14 residues. Germline V gives CDR1 SGHKS, CDR2 YYEKEE (reference sequence). CDR3 protein: CASSIRDSGYGYTF. CDR3 nucleotide sequence: TGTGCCAGCAGCATCCGGGACTCGGGCTATGGCTACACCTTC.

This chain connects TRBV2 to TRBJ2-2; the D is unclear. V lost 10 bases and J lost 3, with 18 bases in between. Germline V gene data show CDR1 as SNHLY and CDR2 as FYNNEI. This CDR3 has 15 residues. This CDR3 reads CAIHKRSGDTGELFF. The CDR3 region has the DNA TGTGCCATCCACAAGAGGTCCGGTGACACCGGGGAGCTGTTTTTT.

This clone was counted once. The chain recombines TRBV15 with TRBJ2-5; maybe TRBD1 (7 bases). The germline CDR1 and CDR2 sequences are LNHNV and YYDKDF (reference sequence). V was trimmed by 1 base and J by 3 bases, leaving 15 bases between them. The CDR3 sequence is 16 residues long. Here the CDR3 reads CATSRGPTGRKETQYF. The CDR3 nucleotides are TGTGCCACCAGCAGAGGCCCGACAGGGAGGAAAGAGACCCAGTACTTC.

The CDR3 loop is CASSVAGGREQYF. The CDR3 DNA reads TGCGCCAGCAGTGTGGCAGGGGGGAGAGAGCAGTACTTC. The chain has TRBV10-1 and TRBJ2-7, with D maybe TRBD1 (7 bases). Germline-derived CDR1 and CDR2 are WNHNN and SYGVQD (reference sequence). Trimming stripped 4 bases from V and 7 bases from J, with 14 bases between. The CDR3 covers 13 residues.

This clone was counted a few times. This sequence joins TRBV19 and TRBJ2-5; D tentatively fits TRBD1 or TRBD2 (5 bases each). The CDR3 covers 14 residues. Germline assignment: CDR1 LNHDA and CDR2 SQIVND (reference sequence). The V and J ends lost 4 bases and 2 bases respectively, with 11 bases between them. CDR3 region: CASSSQGVQETQYF. Here the CDR3 DNA reads TGTGCCAGTAGTAGCCAGGGAGTACAAGAGACCCAGTACTTC.

The rearrangement links TRBV27 to TRBJ1-5; D is unclear. The CDR3 has 17 residues. The germline V and J ends were trimmed by 4 bases and 0 bases, with 16 bases remaining between them. CDR1 MNHEY and CDR2 SMNVEV come from the germline V gene (reference sequence). The CDR3 region is CASSSLGASISNQPQHF. CDR3 DNA: TGTGCCAGCAGTTCTTTAGGAGCCTCTATTAGCAATCAGCCCCAGCATTTT.

This chain connects TRBV18 to TRBJ1-3, with D possibly TRBD1 on 6 matching bases. Trimming pared 5 bases from V and 3 bases from J, leaving 11 bases between. The CDR3 is 14 residues long. The germline V gene has CDR1 KGHSH and CDR2 LQKENI. The CDR3 protein is CASSDLDSGNTIYF. The CDR3 DNA follows: TGTGCCAGCTCAGACCTGGACAGTGGAAACACCATATATTTT.

The genes are TRBV7-3 and TRBJ2-2; no reliable D call. Between the trimmed V and J ends, which lost 3 bases and 2 bases, there was a span of 7 bases. Germline V gives CDR1 SGHTA, CDR2 FQGTGA. The CDR3 spans 14 residues. The chain's CDR3 is CASSFGVNTGELFF. CDR3 bases: TGTGCCAGCAGCTTTGGAGTAAACACCGGGGAGCTGTTTTTT.

This chain joins TRBV28 and TRBJ2-7, with a tentative D call TRBD2 (5 bases). The V gene's germline CDR1 is MDHEN and CDR2 SYDVKM. Trimming took off 8 bases at V and 5 bases at J, with 16 bases between the two ends. This CDR3 comprises 13 residues. CDR3 residues: CASGGLHPNEQYF. DNA of the CDR3: TGTGCCAGCGGCGGACTGCACCCCAACGAGCAGTACTTC.

This clone was detected once. The chain employs TRBV11-1 and TRBJ2-3; 14 bases are shared with TRBD2. Germline lookup yields CDR1 SGHAT and CDR2 FQDESV (reference sequence). The CDR3 is 15 residues long. J lost 6 bases, V lost 5 bases, and 4 bases had no gene match. The CDR3 here is CASSVGLAGDDTQYF. In DNA, the CDR3 is TGTGCCAGCAGCGTGGGACTAGCGGGAGACGATACGCAGTATTTT.

The CDR3 reads CASSGTGKHSYNEQFF. In nucleotides, the CDR3 is TGTGCCAGTAGTGGGACAGGGAAGCATTCGTACAATGAGCAGTTCTTC. The V gene is TRBV19, the J gene TRBJ2-1; 9 nucleotides line up with TRBD1. From germline, CDR1 is LNHDA and CDR2 SQIVND (reference sequence). Trimming at V came to 5 bases and at J to 4 bases, leaving 9 bases not matched to a gene. CDR3 length equals 16 residues.

The chain is built from TRBV7-2 and TRBJ1-2; 7 nucleotides align to TRBD1. The CDR3 is 15 amino acids. V gave up 1 base and J gave up 9 bases; unmatched junction bases: 11. CDR1 is SGHTA and CDR2 is FQGNSA in the germline V gene. In DNA form, the CDR3 reads TGTGCCAGCAGCTTAGTCGGAGGGGGCCATTCAAGCTACACCTTC. Its protein product is CASSLVGGGHSSYTF. Together with reference TRBV7-2 and TRBJ1-2, the CDR3 gives the full variable domain: GAGVSQSPSNKVTEKGKDVELRCDPISGHTALYWYRQSLGQGLEFLIYFQGNSAPDKSGLPSDRFSAERTGGSVSTLTIQRTQQEDSAVYLCASSLVGGGHSSYTFGSGTRLTVV.

This clone was recorded only once. The chain is built from TRBV6-1 and TRBJ1-1; 7 bases match TRBD1. This CDR3 spans 14 amino acids. The germline V gene has CDR1 MNHNS and CDR2 SASEGT. V lost 8 bases and J lost 4; bases outside the gene matches: 10. This CDR3 is CASRGGQSFTEAFF. In DNA, the CDR3 is TGTGCCAGCCGTGGGGGACAGTCCTTCACTGAAGCTTTCTTT.

The chain employs TRBV7-6 and TRBJ2-1, with TRBD2 matching 8 bases. CDR3 length equals 15 residues. CDR1 and CDR2 from the germline V gene are SGHVS and FNYEAQ. Losses at the gene ends were 0 bases for V and 8 bases for J; bases not matched to a gene: 6. The CDR3 sequence is CASSLAPLAGDEQFF. In nucleotides, the CDR3 is TGTGCCAGCAGCTTAGCCCCTCTAGCGGGCGATGAGCAGTTCTTC. Full variable domain (rest looked up from reference TRBV7-6 and TRBJ2-1): GAGVSQSPRYKVTKRGQDVALRCDPISGHVSLYWYRQALGQGPEFLTYFNYEAQQDKSGLPNDRFSAERPEGSISTLTIQRTEQRDSAMYRCASSLAPLAGDEQFFGPGTRLTVL.

The V gene is TRBV5-8, the J gene TRBJ2-5; D may be TRBD1 or TRBD2 (5 bases each). Germline V gene sequence: CDR1 SGHTS, CDR2 YDEGEE. The CDR3 runs to 16 residues. Deletions cut 5 bases from V and 2 bases from J, with 19 bases between. In nucleotides, the CDR3 is TGTGCCAGCAGTCATAATCCGGGACGGGAACAAGAGACCCAGTACTTC. Its protein product is CASSHNPGREQETQYF. Based on the CDR3 plus reference TRBV5-8 and TRBJ2-5, the full variable domain is EAGVTQSPTHLIKTRGQQATLRCSPISGHTSVYWYQQALGLGLQFLLWYDEGEERNRGNFPPRFSGRQFPNYSSELNVNALELEDSALYLCASSHNPGREQETQYFGPGTRLLVL.

The CDR3 region is CASSSGGPLTDTQYF. The CDR3 DNA follows: TGCGCCAGCAGCTCCGGGGGGCCCCTCACAGATACGCAGTATTTT. The chain joins TRBV5-1 to TRBJ2-3; tentatively, D is TRBD2 (7 bases). Germline CDR1 reads SGHRS; CDR2 reads YFSETQ. V lost 3 bases, J lost 2 bases, and 13 bases lay in between. The CDR3 runs 15 residues.

The rearrangement joins TRBV6-5 to TRBJ1-2; no firm D call. The CDR3 totals 12 residues. Germline CDR1 is MNHEY and CDR2 is SVGAGI. The V and J ends lost 5 bases and 4 bases respectively, with 8 bases between them. This CDR3 is CASSPGIYGYTF. DNA for the CDR3: TGTGCCAGCAGTCCGGGAATCTATGGCTACACCTTC.

V and J are TRBV21-1 and TRBJ2-1. TRBV21-1 is a pseudogene. The CDR3 runs to 16 residues. Here the CDR3 reads CASSKGSESFFNEQFF. The DNA of the CDR3 is TGTGCCAGCAGCAAAGGTTCGGAAAGTTTTTTCAATGAGCAGTTCTTC.